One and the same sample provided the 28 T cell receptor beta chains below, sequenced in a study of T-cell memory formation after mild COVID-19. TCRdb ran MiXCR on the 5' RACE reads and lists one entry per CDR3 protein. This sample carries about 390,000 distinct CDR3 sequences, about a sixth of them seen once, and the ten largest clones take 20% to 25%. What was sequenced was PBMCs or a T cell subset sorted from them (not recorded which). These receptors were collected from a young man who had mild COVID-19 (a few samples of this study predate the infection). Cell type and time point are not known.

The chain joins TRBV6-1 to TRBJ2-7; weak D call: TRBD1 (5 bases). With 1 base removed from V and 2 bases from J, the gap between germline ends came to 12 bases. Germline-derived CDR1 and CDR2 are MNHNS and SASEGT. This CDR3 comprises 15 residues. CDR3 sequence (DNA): TGTGCCAGCAGTGAAGATCTGGGCAGGGCCTACGAGCAGTACTTC. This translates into CASSEDLGRAYEQYF.

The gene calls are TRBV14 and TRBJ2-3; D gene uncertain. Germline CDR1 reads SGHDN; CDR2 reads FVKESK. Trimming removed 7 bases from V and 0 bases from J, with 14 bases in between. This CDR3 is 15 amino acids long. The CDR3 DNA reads TGTGCCAGCACCCCTCTGGGTACTAGCACAGATACGCAGTATTTT. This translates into CASTPLGTSTDTQYF.

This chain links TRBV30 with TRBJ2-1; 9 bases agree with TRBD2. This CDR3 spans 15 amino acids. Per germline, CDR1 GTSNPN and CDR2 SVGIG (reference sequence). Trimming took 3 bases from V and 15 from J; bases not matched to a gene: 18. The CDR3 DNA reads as TGTGCCTGGAGCACAAGGGGGCGGGGGGGCTTTCATCCGTTCTTC. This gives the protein CAWSTRGRGGFHPFF.

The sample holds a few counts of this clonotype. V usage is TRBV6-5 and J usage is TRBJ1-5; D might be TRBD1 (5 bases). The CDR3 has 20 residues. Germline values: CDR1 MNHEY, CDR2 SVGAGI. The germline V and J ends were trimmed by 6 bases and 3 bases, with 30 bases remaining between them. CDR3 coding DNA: TGTGCCAGCAGCCCCGCGTCCGTCTTTTCGCGGGGGGGGACCAATCAGCCCCAGCATTTT. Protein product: CASSPASVFSRGGTNQPQHF.

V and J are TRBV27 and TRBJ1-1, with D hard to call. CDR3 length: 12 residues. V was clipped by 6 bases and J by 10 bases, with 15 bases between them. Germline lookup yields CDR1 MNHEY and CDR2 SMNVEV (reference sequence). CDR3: CASSPGRPPAFF. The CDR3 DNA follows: TGTGCCAGCAGCCCCGGCAGGCCTCCAGCTTTCTTT.

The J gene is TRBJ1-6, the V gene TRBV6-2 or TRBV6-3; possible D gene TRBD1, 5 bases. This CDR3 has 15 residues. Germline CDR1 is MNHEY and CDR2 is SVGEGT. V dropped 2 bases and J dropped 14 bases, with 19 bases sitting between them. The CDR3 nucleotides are TGTGCCAGCAGTTACCTGACAGCGGGTGGTGTAGCCCTCCACTTT. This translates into CASSYLTAGGVALHF.

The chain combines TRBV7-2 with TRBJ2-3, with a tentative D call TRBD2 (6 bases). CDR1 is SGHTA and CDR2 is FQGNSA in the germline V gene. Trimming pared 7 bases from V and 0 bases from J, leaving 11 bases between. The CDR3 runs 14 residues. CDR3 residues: CASTVGGSTDTQYF. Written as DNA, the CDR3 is TGTGCCAGCACCGTCGGGGGTAGCACAGATACGCAGTATTTT.

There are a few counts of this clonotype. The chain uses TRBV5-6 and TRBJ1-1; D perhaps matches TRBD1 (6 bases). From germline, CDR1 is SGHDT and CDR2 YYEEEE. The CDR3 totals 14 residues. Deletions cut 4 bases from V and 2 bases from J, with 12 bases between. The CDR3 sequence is CASSTTGINTEAFF. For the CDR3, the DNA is TGTGCCAGCAGCACTACAGGGATTAACACTGAAGCTTTCTTT.

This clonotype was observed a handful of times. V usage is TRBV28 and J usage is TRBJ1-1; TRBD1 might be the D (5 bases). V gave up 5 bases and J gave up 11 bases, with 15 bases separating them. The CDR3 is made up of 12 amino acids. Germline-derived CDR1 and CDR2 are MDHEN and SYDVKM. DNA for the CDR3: TGTGCCAGCAGTCGGGACCGAATCAAGGCTTTCTTT. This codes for CASSRDRIKAFF.

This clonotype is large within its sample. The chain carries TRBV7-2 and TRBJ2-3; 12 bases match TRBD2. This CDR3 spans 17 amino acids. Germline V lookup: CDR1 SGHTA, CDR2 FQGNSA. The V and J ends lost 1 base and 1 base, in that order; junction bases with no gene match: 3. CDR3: CASSLVASGGGTDTQYF. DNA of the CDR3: TGTGCCAGCAGCTTAGTAGCTAGCGGGGGGGGCACAGATACGCAGTATTTT.

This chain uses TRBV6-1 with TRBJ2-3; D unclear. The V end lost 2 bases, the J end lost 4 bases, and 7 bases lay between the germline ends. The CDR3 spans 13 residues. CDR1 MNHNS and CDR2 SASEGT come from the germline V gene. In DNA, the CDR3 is TGTGCCAGCAGTGAAAACCAAGCAGATACGCAGTATTTT. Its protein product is CASSENQADTQYF.

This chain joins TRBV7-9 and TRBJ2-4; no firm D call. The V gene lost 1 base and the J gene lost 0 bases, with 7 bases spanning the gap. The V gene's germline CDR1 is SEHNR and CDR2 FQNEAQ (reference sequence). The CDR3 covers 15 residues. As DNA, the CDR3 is TGTGCCAGCAGCTTAGTCTCTCTAGCCAAAAACATTCAGTACTTC. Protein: CASSLVSLAKNIQYF.

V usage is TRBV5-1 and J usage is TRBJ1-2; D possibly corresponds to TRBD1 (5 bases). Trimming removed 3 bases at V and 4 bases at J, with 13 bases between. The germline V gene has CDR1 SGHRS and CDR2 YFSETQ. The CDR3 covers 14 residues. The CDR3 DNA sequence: TGCGCCAGCAGCTCCCGAGGGGACTTCTATGGCTACACCTTC. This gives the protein CASSSRGDFYGYTF.

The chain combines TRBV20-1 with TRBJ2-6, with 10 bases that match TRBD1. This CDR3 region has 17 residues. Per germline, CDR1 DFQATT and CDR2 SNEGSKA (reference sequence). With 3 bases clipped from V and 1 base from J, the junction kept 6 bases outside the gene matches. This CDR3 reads CSASPGQGNSGANVLTF. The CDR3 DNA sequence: TGCAGTGCTAGCCCGGGACAGGGGAATTCTGGGGCCAACGTCCTGACTTTC.

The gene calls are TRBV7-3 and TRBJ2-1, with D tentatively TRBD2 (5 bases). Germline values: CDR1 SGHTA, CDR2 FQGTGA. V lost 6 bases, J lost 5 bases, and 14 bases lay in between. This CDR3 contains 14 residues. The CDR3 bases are TGTGCCAGCAGTCCCACTGGGCGGGACAATGAGCAGTTCTTC. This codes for CASSPTGRDNEQFF.

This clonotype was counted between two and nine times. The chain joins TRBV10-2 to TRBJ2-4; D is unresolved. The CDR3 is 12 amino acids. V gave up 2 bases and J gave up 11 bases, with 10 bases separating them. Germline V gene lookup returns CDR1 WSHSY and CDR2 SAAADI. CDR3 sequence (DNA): TGCGCCAGCAGTGAGGATCTCCTCGTTCAGTACTTC. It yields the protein CASSEDLLVQYF.

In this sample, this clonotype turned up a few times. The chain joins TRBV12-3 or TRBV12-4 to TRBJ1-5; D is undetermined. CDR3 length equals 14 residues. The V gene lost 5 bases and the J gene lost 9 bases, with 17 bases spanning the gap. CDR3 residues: CASSPDGSRWPQHF. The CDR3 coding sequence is TGTGCCAGCAGTCCCGACGGGAGTAGATGGCCCCAGCATTTT.

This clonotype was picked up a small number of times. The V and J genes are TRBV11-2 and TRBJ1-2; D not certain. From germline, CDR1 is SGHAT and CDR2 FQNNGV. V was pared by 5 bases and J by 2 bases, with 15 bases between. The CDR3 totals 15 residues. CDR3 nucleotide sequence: TGTGCCAGCAGCCCCACAACACCAGCAAACTATGGCTACACCTTC. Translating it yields CASSPTTPANYGYTF.

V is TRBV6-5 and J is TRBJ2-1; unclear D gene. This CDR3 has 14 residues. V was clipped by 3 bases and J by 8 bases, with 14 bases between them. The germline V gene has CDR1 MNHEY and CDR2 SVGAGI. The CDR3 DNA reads TGTGCCAGCAGTTATGTGACAACGCGGCATGAGCAGTTCTTC. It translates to CASSYVTTRHEQFF.

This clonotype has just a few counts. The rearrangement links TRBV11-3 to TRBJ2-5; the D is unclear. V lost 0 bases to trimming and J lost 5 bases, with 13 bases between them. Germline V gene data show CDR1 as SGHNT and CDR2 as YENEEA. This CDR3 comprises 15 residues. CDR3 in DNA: TGTGCCAGCAGCTTAGATCTCGGACGGCTGGAGACCCAGTACTTC. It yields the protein CASSLDLGRLETQYF.

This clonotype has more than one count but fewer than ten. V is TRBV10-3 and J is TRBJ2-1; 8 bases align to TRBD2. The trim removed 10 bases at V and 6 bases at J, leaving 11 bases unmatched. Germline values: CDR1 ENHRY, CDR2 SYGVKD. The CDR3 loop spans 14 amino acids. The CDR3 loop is CATRGAGGLNEQFF. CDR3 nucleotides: TGTGCCACCCGTGGGGCGGGGGGACTCAATGAGCAGTTCTTC.

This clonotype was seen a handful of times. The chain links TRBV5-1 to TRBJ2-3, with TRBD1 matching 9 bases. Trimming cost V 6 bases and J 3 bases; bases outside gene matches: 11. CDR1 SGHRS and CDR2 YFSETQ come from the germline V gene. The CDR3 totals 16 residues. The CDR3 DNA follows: TGCGCCAGCACCCCTCCGGGGACAGGGCATACAGATACGCAGTATTTT. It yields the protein CASTPPGTGHTDTQYF. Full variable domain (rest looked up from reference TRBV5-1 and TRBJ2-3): KAGVTQTPRYLIKTRGQQVTLSCSPISGHRSVSWYQQTPGQGLQFLFEYFSETQRNKGNFPGRFSGRQFSNSRSEMNVSTLELGDSALYLCASTPPGTGHTDTQYFGPGTRLTVL.

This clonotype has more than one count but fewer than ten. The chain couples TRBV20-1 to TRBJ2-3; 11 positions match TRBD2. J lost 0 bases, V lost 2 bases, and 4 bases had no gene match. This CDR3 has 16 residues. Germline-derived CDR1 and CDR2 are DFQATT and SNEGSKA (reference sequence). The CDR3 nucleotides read TGCAGTGCTAGACCACTAGCGGGGGCTAGCACAGATACGCAGTATTTT. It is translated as CSARPLAGASTDTQYF.

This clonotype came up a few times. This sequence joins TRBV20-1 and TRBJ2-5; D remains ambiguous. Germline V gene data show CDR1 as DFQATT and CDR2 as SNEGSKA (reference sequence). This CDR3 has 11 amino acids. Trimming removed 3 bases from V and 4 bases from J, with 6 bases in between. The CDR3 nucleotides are TGCAGTGCTAGTTTCGGAGAGACCCAGTACTTC. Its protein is CSASFGETQYF.

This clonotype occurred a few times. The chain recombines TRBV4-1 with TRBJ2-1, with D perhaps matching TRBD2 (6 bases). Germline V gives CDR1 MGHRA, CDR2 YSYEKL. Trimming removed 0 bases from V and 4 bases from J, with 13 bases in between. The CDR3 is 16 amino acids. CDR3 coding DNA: TGCGCCAGCAGCCAAGATCCGGCGGGGCTTTACAATGAGCAGTTCTTC. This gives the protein CASSQDPAGLYNEQFF.

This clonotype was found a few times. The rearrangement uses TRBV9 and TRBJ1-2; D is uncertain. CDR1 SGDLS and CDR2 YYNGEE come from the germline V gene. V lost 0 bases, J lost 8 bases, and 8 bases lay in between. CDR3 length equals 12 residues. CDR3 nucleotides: TGTGCCAGCAGCGTAGGGGTTGGCGGCTACACCTTC. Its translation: CASSVGVGGYTF. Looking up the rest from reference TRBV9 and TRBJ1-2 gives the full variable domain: DSGVTQTPKHLITATGQRVTLRCSPRSGDLSVYWYQQSLDQGLQFLIQYYNGEERAKGNILERFSAQQFPDLHSELNLSSLELGDSALYFCASSVGVGGYTFGSGTRLTVV.

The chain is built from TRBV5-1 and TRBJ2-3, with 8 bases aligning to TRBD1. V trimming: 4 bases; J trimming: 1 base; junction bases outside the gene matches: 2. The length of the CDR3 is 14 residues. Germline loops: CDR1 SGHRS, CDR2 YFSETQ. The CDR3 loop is CASSAGQGTDTQYF. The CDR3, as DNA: TGCGCCAGCAGCGCGGGACAGGGCACAGATACGCAGTATTTT.

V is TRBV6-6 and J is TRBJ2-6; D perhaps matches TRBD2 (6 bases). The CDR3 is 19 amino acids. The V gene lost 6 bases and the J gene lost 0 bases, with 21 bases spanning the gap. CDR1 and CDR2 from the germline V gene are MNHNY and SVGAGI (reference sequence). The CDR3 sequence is CASRDTGTGMFSGANVLTF. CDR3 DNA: TGTGCCAGCAGGGACACCGGGACTGGCATGTTCTCTGGGGCCAACGTCCTGACTTTC.